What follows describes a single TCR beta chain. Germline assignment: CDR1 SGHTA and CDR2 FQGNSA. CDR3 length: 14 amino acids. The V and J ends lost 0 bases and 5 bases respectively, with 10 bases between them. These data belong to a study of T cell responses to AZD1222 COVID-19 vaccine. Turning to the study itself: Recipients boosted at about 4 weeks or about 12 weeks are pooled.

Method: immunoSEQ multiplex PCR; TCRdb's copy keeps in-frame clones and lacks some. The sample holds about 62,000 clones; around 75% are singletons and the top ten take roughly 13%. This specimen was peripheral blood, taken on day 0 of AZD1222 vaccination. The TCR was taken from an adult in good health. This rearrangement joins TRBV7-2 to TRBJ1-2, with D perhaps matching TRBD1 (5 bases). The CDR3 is CASSLAGREYGYTF. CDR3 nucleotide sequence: TGTGCCAGCAGCTTAGCGGGGCGTGAATATGGCTACACCTTC.